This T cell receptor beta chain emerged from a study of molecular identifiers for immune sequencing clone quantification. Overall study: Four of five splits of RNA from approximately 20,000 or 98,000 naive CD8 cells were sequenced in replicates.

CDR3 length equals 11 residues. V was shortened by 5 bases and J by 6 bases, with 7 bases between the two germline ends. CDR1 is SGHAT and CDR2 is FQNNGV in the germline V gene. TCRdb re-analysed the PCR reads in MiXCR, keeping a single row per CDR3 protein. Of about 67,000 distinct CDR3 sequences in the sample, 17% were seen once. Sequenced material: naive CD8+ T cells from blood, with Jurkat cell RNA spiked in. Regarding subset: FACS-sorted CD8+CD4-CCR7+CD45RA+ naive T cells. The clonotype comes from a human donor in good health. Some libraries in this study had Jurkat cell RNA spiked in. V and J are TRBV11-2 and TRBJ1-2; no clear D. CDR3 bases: TGTGCCAGCAGCCTCTCCCATGGCTACACCTTC. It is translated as CASSLSHGYTF.